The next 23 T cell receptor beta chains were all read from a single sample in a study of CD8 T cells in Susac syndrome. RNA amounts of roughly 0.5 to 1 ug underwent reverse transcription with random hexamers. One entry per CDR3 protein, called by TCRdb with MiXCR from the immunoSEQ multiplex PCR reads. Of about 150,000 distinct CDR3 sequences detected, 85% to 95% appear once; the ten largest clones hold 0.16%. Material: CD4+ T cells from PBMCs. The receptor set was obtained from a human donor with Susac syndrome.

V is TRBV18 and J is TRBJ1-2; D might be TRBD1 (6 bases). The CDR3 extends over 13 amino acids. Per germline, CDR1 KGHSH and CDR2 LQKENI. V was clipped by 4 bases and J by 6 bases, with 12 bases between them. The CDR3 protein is CASSRNRENGYTF. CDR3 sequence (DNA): TGTGCCAGCTCACGTAACAGGGAGAATGGCTACACCTTC.

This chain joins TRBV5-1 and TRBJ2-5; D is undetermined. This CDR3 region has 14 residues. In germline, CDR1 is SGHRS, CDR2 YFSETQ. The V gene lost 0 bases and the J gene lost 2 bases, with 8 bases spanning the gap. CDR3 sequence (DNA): TGCGCCAGCAGCTTGGTAGACATGCAAGAGACCCAGTACTTC. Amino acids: CASSLVDMQETQYF.

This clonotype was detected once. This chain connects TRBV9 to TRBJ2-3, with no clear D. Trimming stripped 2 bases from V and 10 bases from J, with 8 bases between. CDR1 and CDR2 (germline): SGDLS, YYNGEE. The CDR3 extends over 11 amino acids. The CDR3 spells CASSVPGPQYF. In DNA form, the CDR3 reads TGTGCCAGCAGCGTTCCGGGCCCGCAGTATTTT.

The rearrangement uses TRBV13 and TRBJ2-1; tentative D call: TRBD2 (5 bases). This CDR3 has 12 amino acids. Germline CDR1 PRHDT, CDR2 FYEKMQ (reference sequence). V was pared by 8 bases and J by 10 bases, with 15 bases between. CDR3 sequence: CASRGGSQEQFF. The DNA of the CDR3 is TGTGCCAGCCGGGGTGGCTCCCAAGAGCAGTTCTTC.

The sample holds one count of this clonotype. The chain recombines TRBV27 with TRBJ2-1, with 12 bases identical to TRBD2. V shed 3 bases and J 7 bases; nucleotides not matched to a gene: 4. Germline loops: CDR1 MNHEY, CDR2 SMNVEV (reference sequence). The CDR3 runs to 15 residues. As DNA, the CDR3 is TGTGCCAGCAGTTTTTGGACTAGCGGGGAGAATGAGCAGTTCTTC. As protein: CASSFWTSGENEQFF.

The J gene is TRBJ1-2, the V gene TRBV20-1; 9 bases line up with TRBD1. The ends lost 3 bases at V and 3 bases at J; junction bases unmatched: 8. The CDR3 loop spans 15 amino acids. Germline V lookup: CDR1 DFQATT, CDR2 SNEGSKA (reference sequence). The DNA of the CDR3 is TGCAGTGCTAGCGACCTTAGGACAGGGGACTATGGCTACACCTTC. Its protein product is CSASDLRTGDYGYTF.

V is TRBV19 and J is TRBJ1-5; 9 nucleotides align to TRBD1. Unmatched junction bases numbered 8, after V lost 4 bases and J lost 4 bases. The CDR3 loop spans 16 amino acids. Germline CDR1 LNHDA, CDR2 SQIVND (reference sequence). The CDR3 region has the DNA TGTGCCAGTAGTACGACAGGGGGGGTTTCGAATCAGCCCCAGCATTTT. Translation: CASSTTGGVSNQPQHF.

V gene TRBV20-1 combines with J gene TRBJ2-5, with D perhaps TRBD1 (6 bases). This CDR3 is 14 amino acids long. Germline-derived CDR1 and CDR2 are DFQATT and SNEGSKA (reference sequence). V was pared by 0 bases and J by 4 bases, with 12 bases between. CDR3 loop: CSARDYQGLETQYF. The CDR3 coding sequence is TGCAGTGCTAGAGATTACCAGGGGTTAGAGACCCAGTACTTC.

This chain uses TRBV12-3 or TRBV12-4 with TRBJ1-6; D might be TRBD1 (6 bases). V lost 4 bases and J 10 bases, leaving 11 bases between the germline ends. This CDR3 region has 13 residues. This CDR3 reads CASSYRVGSPLHF. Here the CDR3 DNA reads TGTGCCAGCAGTTACAGGGTTGGGTCACCCCTCCACTTT.

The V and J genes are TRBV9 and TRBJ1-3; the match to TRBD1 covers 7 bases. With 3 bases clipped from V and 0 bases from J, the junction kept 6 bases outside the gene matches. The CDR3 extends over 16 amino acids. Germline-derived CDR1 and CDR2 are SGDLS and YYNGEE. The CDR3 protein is CASSAGGGSSGNTIYF. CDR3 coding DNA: TGTGCCAGCAGCGCAGGGGGGGGAAGCTCTGGAAACACCATATATTTT.

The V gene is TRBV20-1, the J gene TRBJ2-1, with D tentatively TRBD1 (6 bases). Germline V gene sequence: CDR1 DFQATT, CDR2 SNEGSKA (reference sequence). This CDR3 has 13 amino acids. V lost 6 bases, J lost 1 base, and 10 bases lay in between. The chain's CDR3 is CSATTGSYNEQFF. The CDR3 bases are TGCAGTGCGACGACAGGATCCTACAATGAGCAGTTCTTC.

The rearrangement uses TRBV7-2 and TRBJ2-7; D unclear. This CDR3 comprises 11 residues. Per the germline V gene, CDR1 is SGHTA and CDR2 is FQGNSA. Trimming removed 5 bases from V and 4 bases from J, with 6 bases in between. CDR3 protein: CASSPRYEQYF. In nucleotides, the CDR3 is TGTGCCAGCAGCCCCAGGTACGAGCAGTACTTC.

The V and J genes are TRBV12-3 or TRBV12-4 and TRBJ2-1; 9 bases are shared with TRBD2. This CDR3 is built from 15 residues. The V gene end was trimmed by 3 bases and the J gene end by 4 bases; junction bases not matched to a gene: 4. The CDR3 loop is CASSLRGGKYNEQFF. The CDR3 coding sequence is TGTGCCAGCAGTTTGCGGGGGGGCAAATACAATGAGCAGTTCTTC.

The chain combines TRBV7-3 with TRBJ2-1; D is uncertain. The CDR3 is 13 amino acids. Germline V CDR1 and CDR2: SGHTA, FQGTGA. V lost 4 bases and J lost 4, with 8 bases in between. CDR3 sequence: CASSSGSYNEQFF. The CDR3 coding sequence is TGTGCCAGCAGCTCCGGGTCTTACAATGAGCAGTTCTTC.

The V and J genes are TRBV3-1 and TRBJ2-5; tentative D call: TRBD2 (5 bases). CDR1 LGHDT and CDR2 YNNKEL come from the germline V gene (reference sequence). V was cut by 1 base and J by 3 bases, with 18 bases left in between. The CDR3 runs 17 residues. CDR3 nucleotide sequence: TGTGCCAGCAGCCAAGTTGTTGGGCTAGCCATTGAAGAGACCCAGTACTTC. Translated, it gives CASSQVVGLAIEETQYF.

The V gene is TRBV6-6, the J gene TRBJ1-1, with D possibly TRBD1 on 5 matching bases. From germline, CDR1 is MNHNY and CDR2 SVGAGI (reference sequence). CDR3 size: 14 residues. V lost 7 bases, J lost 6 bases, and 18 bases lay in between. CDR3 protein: CASTVKGERSEAFF. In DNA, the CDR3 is TGTGCCAGCACAGTTAAAGGGGAAAGGTCTGAAGCTTTCTTT.

CDR3 sequence reads: CASSQLGLAGETQYF. The CDR3 region has the DNA TGCGCCAGCAGCCAACTGGGACTAGCGGGGGAGACCCAGTACTTC. V gene TRBV4-1 combines with J gene TRBJ2-5; 13 nucleotides line up with TRBD2. V was clipped by 2 bases and J by 5 bases; unmatched bases: 2. This CDR3 is 15 amino acids long. Germline V gene lookup returns CDR1 MGHRA and CDR2 YSYEKL.

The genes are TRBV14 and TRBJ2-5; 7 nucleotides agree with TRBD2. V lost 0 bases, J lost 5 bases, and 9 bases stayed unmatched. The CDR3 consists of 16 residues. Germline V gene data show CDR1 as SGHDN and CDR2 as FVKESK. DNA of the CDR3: TGTGCCAGCAGCCAAGATCTTCGAGCTAGCGGTGAGACCCAGTACTTC. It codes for CASSQDLRASGETQYF.

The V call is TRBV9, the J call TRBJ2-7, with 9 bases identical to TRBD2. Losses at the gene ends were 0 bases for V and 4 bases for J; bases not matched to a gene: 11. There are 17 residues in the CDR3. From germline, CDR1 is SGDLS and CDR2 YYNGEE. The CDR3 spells CASSVEAGGLSGYEQYF. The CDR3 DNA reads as TGTGCCAGCAGCGTAGAGGCGGGGGGGCTTTCCGGGTACGAGCAGTACTTC.

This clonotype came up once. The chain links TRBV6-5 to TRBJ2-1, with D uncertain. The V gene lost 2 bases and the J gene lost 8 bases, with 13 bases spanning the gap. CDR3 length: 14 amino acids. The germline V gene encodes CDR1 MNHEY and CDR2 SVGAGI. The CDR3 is CASSYLRPGDEQFF. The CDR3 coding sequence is TGTGCCAGCAGTTACCTAAGACCGGGCGATGAGCAGTTCTTC.

CDR3 in DNA: TGTGCCAGCAGCTTAAAAAGTCTCTGGGAAGAGACCCAGTACTTC. Translated: CASSLKSLWEETQYF. This sequence joins TRBV13 and TRBJ2-5; D not certain. Germline CDR1 PRHDT, CDR2 FYEKMQ (reference sequence). Trimming pared 2 bases from V and 3 bases from J, leaving 13 bases between. This CDR3 is built from 15 residues. Complete variable domain (other parts from reference TRBV13 and TRBJ2-5): AAGVIQSPRHLIKEKRETATLKCYPIPRHDTVYWYQQGPGQDPQFLISFYEKMQSDKGSIPDRFSAQQFSDYHSELNMSSLELGDSALYFCASSLKSLWEETQYFGPGTRLLVL.

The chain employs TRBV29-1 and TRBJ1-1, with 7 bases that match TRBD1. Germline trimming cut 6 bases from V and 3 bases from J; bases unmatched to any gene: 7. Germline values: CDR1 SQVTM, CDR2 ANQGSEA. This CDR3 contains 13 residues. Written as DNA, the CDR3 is TGCAGCGTGCGACAGGGAGCTGACACTGAAGCTTTCTTT. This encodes CSVRQGADTEAFF.

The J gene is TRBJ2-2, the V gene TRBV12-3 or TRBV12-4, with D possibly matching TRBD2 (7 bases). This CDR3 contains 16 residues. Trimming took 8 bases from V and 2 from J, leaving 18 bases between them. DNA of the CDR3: TGTGCCAGCTTGGCTGGGGGGGCCACCAACACCGGGGAGCTGTTTTTT. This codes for CASLAGGATNTGELFF.